This T cell receptor (beta chain) came from a study of Tregs in tolerant kidney transplant recipients. Clones were sequenced by immunoSEQ multiplex PCR, and TCRdb holds only the in-frame ones, with some missing. Of 65,000 to 85,000 clones in the sample, 91% were seen once. The germline V gene has CDR1 SGHNT and CDR2 YYREEE (reference sequence). V lost 3 bases to trimming and J lost 5 bases, with 11 bases between them. The CDR3 spans 13 residues. In its sample, this clone was seen once. The nonmyeloablative bone marrow transplants came from related graft donors, with transient mixed chimerism. This chain links TRBV5-4 with TRBJ1-2; D ambiguous. The sequenced sample was CD4+ T cells from blood (PBMCs), obtained 24 months after the transplant. The sequence derives from a human patient who received a combined kidney and bone marrow transplant. Part of the T cells may come from the graft donor. CDR3: CASSSSSRYGYTF. DNA for the CDR3: TGTGCCAGCAGCTCCTCTAGCCGATATGGCTACACCTTC.